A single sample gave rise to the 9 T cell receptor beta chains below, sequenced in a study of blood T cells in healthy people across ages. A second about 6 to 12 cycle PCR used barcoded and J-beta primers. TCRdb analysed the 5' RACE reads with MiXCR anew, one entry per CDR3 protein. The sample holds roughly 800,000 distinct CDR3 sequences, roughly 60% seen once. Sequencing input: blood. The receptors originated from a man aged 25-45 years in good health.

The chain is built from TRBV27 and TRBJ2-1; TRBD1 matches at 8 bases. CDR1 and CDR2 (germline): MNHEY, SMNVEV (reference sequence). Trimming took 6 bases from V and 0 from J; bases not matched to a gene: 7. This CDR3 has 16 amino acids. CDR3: CASSPTGTGSYNEQFF. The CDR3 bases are TGTGCCAGCAGCCCTACCGGGACAGGCTCCTACAATGAGCAGTTCTTC.

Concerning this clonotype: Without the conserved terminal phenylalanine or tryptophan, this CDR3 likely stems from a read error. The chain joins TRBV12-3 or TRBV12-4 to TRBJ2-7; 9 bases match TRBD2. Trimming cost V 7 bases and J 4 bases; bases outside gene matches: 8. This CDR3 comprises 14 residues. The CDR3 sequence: CASKGTSSSYEQYY. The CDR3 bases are TGTGCCAGCAAGGGGACTAGCTCCTCTTACGAGCAGTACTAC.

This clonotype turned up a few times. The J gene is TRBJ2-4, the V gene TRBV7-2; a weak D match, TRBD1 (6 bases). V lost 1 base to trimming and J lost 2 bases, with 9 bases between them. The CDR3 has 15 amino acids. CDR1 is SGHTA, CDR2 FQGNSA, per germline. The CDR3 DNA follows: TGTGCCAGCAGCTTAGACAGGGTGTCCAAAAACATTCAGTACTTC. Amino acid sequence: CASSLDRVSKNIQYF.

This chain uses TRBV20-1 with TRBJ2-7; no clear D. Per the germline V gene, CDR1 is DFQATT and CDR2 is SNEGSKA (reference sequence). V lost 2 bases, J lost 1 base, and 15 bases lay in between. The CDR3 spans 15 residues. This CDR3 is CSARTTRLLSYEQYF. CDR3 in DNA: TGCAGTGCTAGAACCACCCGACTCCTGTCCTACGAGCAGTACTTC.

This CDR3 is CASSVRDRPIGYTF. The CDR3 DNA reads TGTGCCAGCAGCGTTCGCGACCGTCCTATTGGCTACACCTTC. J is TRBJ1-2 and V is TRBV9, with unresolved D. Germline V gene data show CDR1 as SGDLS and CDR2 as YYNGEE. CDR3 length equals 14 residues. V was cut by 2 bases and J by 7 bases, with 15 bases left in between.

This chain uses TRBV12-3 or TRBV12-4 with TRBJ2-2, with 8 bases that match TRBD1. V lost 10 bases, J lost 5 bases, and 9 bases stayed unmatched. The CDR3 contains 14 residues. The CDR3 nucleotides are TGTGCCACCGTGGGGGACAGGAAAACCGGGGAGCTGTTTTTT. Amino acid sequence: CATVGDRKTGELFF.

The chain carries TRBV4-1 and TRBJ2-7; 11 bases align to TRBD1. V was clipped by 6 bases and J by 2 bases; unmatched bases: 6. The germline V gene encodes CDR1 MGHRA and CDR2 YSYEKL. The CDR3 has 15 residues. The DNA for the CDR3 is TGCGCCAGCAGAACAGGGACAGGGGGTCCCTACGAGCAGTACTTC. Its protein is CASRTGTGGPYEQYF.

The CDR3, as DNA: TGTGCCACCAGCAGTGGGCAGGGGTATGGCTACACCTTC. Translated, it gives CATSSGQGYGYTF. This chain uses TRBV15 with TRBJ1-2; D possibly corresponds to TRBD1 (6 bases). The CDR3 contains 13 residues. CDR1 and CDR2 from the germline V gene are LNHNV and YYDKDF (reference sequence). The V end lost 3 bases, the J end lost 5 bases, and 10 bases lay between the germline ends.

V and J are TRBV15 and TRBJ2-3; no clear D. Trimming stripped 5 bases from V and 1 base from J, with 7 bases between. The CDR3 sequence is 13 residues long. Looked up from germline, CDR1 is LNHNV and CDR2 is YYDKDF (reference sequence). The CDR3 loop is CATSVPRTDTQYF. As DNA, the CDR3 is TGTGCCACCAGCGTTCCCCGCACAGATACGCAGTATTTT.